These T cell receptor beta chains were read from a single sample in a study of cytomegalovirus exposure and HLA in healthy donors. TCRdb keeps only in-frame clones here, not all; method: immunoSEQ multiplex PCR. The table has about 120,000 clones, roughly four fifths seen once. Sequencing input: PBMCs. These receptors originate from a young woman in good health and CMV-seronegative. The CDR3 runs from the conserved cysteine through the conserved F or W. Fields, in order: D gene, V gene, J gene, clone size, CDR3 DNA, CDR3 protein. The D gene is left open where the match is weak. The listing skips clone size in some rows; elsewhere it reads once, few, many or a size class.

d_call: NA; v_call: TRBV20-1; j_call: TRBJ2-1; clone_size: NA; cdr3_nt: TGCAGTACACGGGGAAATGAGCAGTTCTTC; cdr3_aa: CSTRGNEQFF
d_call: TRBD1; v_call: TRBV5-6; j_call: TRBJ2-7; clone_size: few; cdr3_nt: TGTGCCAGCAGCTTGGAAGTTCAGGGGGAAATCTCCTACGAGCAGTACTTC; cdr3_aa: CASSLEVQGEISYEQYF
d_call: NA; v_call: TRBV19; j_call: TRBJ1-1; clone_size: NA; cdr3_nt: TGTGCCAGTAGTCGACAGGAGATGAACACTGAAGCTTTCTTT; cdr3_aa: CASSRQEMNTEAFF
d_call: TRBD1; v_call: TRBV27; j_call: TRBJ1-2; clone_size: NA; cdr3_nt: TGTGCCAGCAGTTTCCGGGACAGGAGAGATGGCTACACCTTC; cdr3_aa: CASSFRDRRDGYTF
d_call: TRBD1; v_call: TRBV7-6; j_call: TRBJ1-1; clone_size: NA; cdr3_nt: TGTGCCAGCAGCCCATTACAGGGGACTGAAGCTTTCTTT; cdr3_aa: CASSPLQGTEAFF
d_call: NA; v_call: TRBV7-9; j_call: TRBJ1-6; clone_size: NA; cdr3_nt: TGTGCCAGCAGCTTAGGGCAGGGCGAGTCACCCCTCCACTTT; cdr3_aa: CASSLGQGESPLHF
d_call: NA; v_call: TRBV6-5; j_call: TRBJ1-1; clone_size: few; cdr3_nt: TGTGCCAGCAGTGCATTATCGGGGGGCATAACTTTCTTT; cdr3_aa: CASSALSGGITFF
d_call: NA; v_call: TRBV6-5; j_call: TRBJ1-1; clone_size: NA; cdr3_nt: TGTGCCAGCAGTTCGGCTTTGGGGGGAGGGGGCACTGAAGCTTTCTTT; cdr3_aa: CASSSALGGGGTEAFF
d_call: NA; v_call: TRBV9; j_call: TRBJ1-2; clone_size: few; cdr3_nt: TGTGCCAGCAGCCTAGACTCAAACTATGGCTACACCTTC; cdr3_aa: CASSLDSNYGYTF
d_call: NA; v_call: TRBV5-1; j_call: TRBJ1-1; clone_size: NA; cdr3_nt: TGCGCCAGCAGCTTGGCGGGGACCCAGACAGGTGAAGCTTTCTTT; cdr3_aa: CASSLAGTQTGEAFF
d_call: NA; v_call: TRBV27; j_call: TRBJ2-1; clone_size: once; cdr3_nt: TGTGCCAGCAGTTTTCAGGGGTTGTCCTACAATGAGCAGTTCTTC; cdr3_aa: CASSFQGLSYNEQFF
d_call: TRBD1; v_call: TRBV7-2; j_call: TRBJ1-2; clone_size: NA; cdr3_nt: TGTGCCAGCAGCTTACGGGGACCGGGACAGGGATACTATGGCTACACCTTC; cdr3_aa: CASSLRGPGQGYYGYTF
d_call: TRBD1; v_call: TRBV27; j_call: TRBJ2-7; clone_size: few; cdr3_nt: TGTGCCAGCAGTCCTTACGGACAGGGCGAGCAGTACTTC; cdr3_aa: CASSPYGQGEQYF
d_call: NA; v_call: TRBV28; j_call: TRBJ1-2; clone_size: NA; cdr3_nt: TGTGCCAGCTTCGCGGGGAAGAGCTATGGCTACACCTTC; cdr3_aa: CASFAGKSYGYTF
d_call: NA; v_call: TRBV13; j_call: TRBJ2-7; clone_size: NA; cdr3_nt: TGTGCCAGCAGCTTAGGGAGGAGTACCTACGAGCAGTACTTC; cdr3_aa: CASSLGRSTYEQYF
d_call: NA; v_call: TRBV5-6; j_call: TRBJ2-7; clone_size: NA; cdr3_nt: TGTGCCAGCAACCAAGACAGTTCCTACGAGCAGTACTTC; cdr3_aa: CASNQDSSYEQYF
d_call: NA; v_call: TRBV6-5; j_call: TRBJ1-1; clone_size: NA; cdr3_nt: TGTGCCAGCAGTTACTCGCAGGGCGACATGAACACTGAAGCTTTCTTT; cdr3_aa: CASSYSQGDMNTEAFF
d_call: NA; v_call: TRBV7-6; j_call: TRBJ2-1; clone_size: NA; cdr3_nt: TGTGCCAGCAGCTTCACAGGGTTCTCTAATTACAATGAGCAGTTCTTC; cdr3_aa: CASSFTGFSNYNEQFF
d_call: TRBD2; v_call: TRBV4-1; j_call: TRBJ2-2; clone_size: few; cdr3_nt: TGCGCCAGCAGCCAAGCGGGGGGGCAGAACACCGGGGAGCTGTTTTTT; cdr3_aa: CASSQAGGQNTGELFF
d_call: NA; v_call: TRBV28; j_call: TRBJ2-1; clone_size: NA; cdr3_nt: TGTGCCAGCAGTTTAGAGGGCGCAAGCTCCTACAATGAGCAGTTCTTC; cdr3_aa: CASSLEGASSYNEQFF
d_call: TRBD1; v_call: TRBV6-6; j_call: TRBJ1-2; clone_size: few; cdr3_nt: TGTGCCAGCAGTCATGACCGGACAGGGGGTTTAGATGGCTACACCTTC; cdr3_aa: CASSHDRTGGLDGYTF
d_call: NA; v_call: TRBV10-3; j_call: TRBJ1-6; clone_size: NA; cdr3_nt: TGTGCCATCAGCGGGGGAGTTGAGGATTCACCCCTCCACTTT; cdr3_aa: CAISGGVEDSPLHF
d_call: TRBD1; v_call: TRBV27; j_call: TRBJ1-4; clone_size: few; cdr3_nt: TGTGCCACTTCGACAGGGGTGGCTAATGAAAAACTGTTTTTT; cdr3_aa: CATSTGVANEKLFF
d_call: NA; v_call: TRBV28; j_call: TRBJ2-5; clone_size: NA; cdr3_nt: TGTGCCAGCAGTTTAGGCTTACAAGAGACCCAGTACTTC; cdr3_aa: CASSLGLQETQYF
d_call: TRBD1; v_call: TRBV5-1; j_call: TRBJ1-6; clone_size: once; cdr3_nt: TGCGCCAGCAGCTGGGCAGGGGGCGATAATTCACCCCTCCACTTT; cdr3_aa: CASSWAGGDNSPLHF
d_call: TRBD1; v_call: TRBV9; j_call: TRBJ1-2; clone_size: NA; cdr3_nt: TGTGCCAGCAGCGTAGCTGTCCAGACACAGGGGGCGCATGGCTACACCTTC; cdr3_aa: CASSVAVQTQGAHGYTF
d_call: NA; v_call: TRBV2; j_call: TRBJ1-1; clone_size: NA; cdr3_nt: TGTGCCAGCACGTCCTTGGGGGGTCCCCAAGCTTTCTTT; cdr3_aa: CASTSLGGPQAFF
d_call: NA; v_call: TRBV5-1; j_call: TRBJ1-2; clone_size: few; cdr3_nt: TGCGCCAGCAGCTTGGGGGCCTTCCCCACGGATGGCTACACCTTC; cdr3_aa: CASSLGAFPTDGYTF
d_call: NA; v_call: TRBV4-1; j_call: TRBJ1-6; clone_size: once; cdr3_nt: TGCGCCAGCAGCCAAGGGCAGGGAAGTCTTGGGGATTCACCCCTCCACTTT; cdr3_aa: CASSQGQGSLGDSPLHF
d_call: NA; v_call: TRBV4-2; j_call: TRBJ1-4; clone_size: few; cdr3_nt: TGTGCCAGCAGCCCCCCGGGGGAGTATAATGAAAAACTGTTTTTT; cdr3_aa: CASSPPGEYNEKLFF
d_call: NA; v_call: TRBV29-1; j_call: TRBJ1-2; clone_size: few; cdr3_nt: TGCAGCGTTGCTCAGGTTCGAGAATATGGCTACACCTTC; cdr3_aa: CSVAQVREYGYTF
d_call: TRBD1; v_call: TRBV6-1; j_call: TRBJ1-4; clone_size: NA; cdr3_nt: TGTGCCAGCAGTGCCACAGGGGCAGTTTATGAAAAACTGTTTTTT; cdr3_aa: CASSATGAVYEKLFF
d_call: NA; v_call: TRBV6-5; j_call: TRBJ1-4; clone_size: many; cdr3_nt: TGTGCCAGCAGAGACAGCGTCTGGGAAAAACTGTTTTTT; cdr3_aa: CASRDSVWEKLFF
d_call: NA; v_call: TRBV6-5; j_call: TRBJ1-5; clone_size: NA; cdr3_nt: TGTGCCAGCGGTTGGCCCAGCAATCAGCCCCAGCATTTT; cdr3_aa: CASGWPSNQPQHF
d_call: NA; v_call: TRBV6-1; j_call: TRBJ1-2; clone_size: few; cdr3_nt: TGTGCCAGCACCGAACACCGGGGAGCTCACTATGGCTACACCTTC; cdr3_aa: CASTEHRGAHYGYTF
d_call: NA; v_call: TRBV6-1; j_call: TRBJ1-2; clone_size: NA; cdr3_nt: TGTGCCAGCACTCGTGGGGGCGGAGCTAACTATGGCTACACCTTC; cdr3_aa: CASTRGGGANYGYTF
d_call: NA; v_call: TRBV6-1; j_call: TRBJ1-2; clone_size: many; cdr3_nt: TGTGCCAGCAGTGAAAGGAGCCAGACTACCTATGGCTACACCTTC; cdr3_aa: CASSERSQTTYGYTF
d_call: NA; v_call: TRBV28; j_call: TRBJ1-5; clone_size: few; cdr3_nt: TGTGCCAGCAGTTCACCTAGGGGGGGGCAAGATCAGCCCCAGCATTTT; cdr3_aa: CASSSPRGGQDQPQHF
d_call: NA; v_call: TRBV13; j_call: TRBJ2-3; clone_size: few; cdr3_nt: TGTGCCAGCAGTCCCGAGACAGGTCCCACAGATACGCAGTATTTT; cdr3_aa: CASSPETGPTDTQYF
d_call: NA; v_call: TRBV30; j_call: TRBJ1-4; clone_size: NA; cdr3_nt: TGTGCCTGGACACACAGACTAAATGAAAAACTGTTTTTT; cdr3_aa: CAWTHRLNEKLFF
d_call: TRBD1; v_call: TRBV4-2; j_call: TRBJ1-5; clone_size: NA; cdr3_nt: TGTGCCAGCAGCCCCGAGACAGGGGTCGAGGGGCCCCAGCATTTT; cdr3_aa: CASSPETGVEGPQHF
d_call: NA; v_call: TRBV13; j_call: TRBJ1-1; clone_size: NA; cdr3_nt: TGTGCCAGCAGCTTAGGGGACAGAGAAGAAGCTTTCTTT; cdr3_aa: CASSLGDREEAFF
d_call: NA; v_call: TRBV15; j_call: TRBJ1-5; clone_size: NA; cdr3_nt: TGTGCCACCAGCCCCCTAGCCGGTACCAATCAGCCCCAGCATTTT; cdr3_aa: CATSPLAGTNQPQHF
d_call: TRBD1; v_call: TRBV2; j_call: TRBJ1-1; clone_size: NA; cdr3_nt: TGTGCCAGCAAGAGAACAGGGGGCTTCATGAACACTGAAGCTTTCTTT; cdr3_aa: CASKRTGGFMNTEAFF
d_call: TRBD1; v_call: TRBV2; j_call: TRBJ1-2; clone_size: NA; cdr3_nt: TGTGCCAGGCAACCGGGACAGGGGTGGTATGGCTACACCTTC; cdr3_aa: CARQPGQGWYGYTF
d_call: NA; v_call: TRBV5-4; j_call: TRBJ2-3; clone_size: once; cdr3_nt: TGTGCCAGCAGCTTCGGGGTCACAGATACGCAGTATTTT; cdr3_aa: CASSFGVTDTQYF